Shown below are 19 T cell receptor beta chains from a single sample sequenced in a study of cytomegalovirus exposure and HLA in healthy donors (dated by TCRdb to the late 2010s). Libraries were built with the immunoSEQ multiplex PCR assay. A mixture of 60 forward primers for TCR Vbeta segments and 13 reverse primers for TCR Jbeta segments was used in the multiplex PCR. Sourced from immuneACCESS, this table was stored by TCRdb with only in-frame sequences that have V and J called. A share of the clones is absent; for the studies checked, an unresolved V gene accounts for under half, and the remainder has no known explanation. The sample profile shows 55,000 to 80,000 clones; 75% of them were found once. Approximately 20% of the sample comes from the top ten. The specimen sequenced was PBMCs. The receptor set was obtained from a woman between 40 and 50 years old in good health and CMV-seropositive.

A few counts support this clone. This chain joins TRBV6-5 and TRBJ2-2; 8 bases are a match to TRBD1. Trimming at V came to 6 bases and at J to 6 bases, leaving 9 bases not matched to a gene. This CDR3 comprises 15 residues. Germline V gene lookup returns CDR1 MNHEY and CDR2 SVGAGI. The CDR3 sequence is CASSRPPGGSGELFF. CDR3 bases: TGTGCCAGCAGCCGCCCTCCAGGGGGCTCCGGGGAGCTGTTTTTT.

The sample holds one count of this clone. V is TRBV30 and J is TRBJ2-1; 10 bases are shared with TRBD1. Trimming cost V 0 bases and J 5 bases; bases outside gene matches: 10. This CDR3 comprises 17 residues. CDR1 and CDR2 (germline): GTSNPN, SVGIG (reference sequence). The CDR3 sequence: CAWSVLSGDRGNNEQFF. The CDR3 DNA sequence: TGTGCCTGGAGTGTACTGAGTGGGGACAGGGGTAACAATGAGCAGTTCTTC.

The rearrangement joins TRBV5-1 to TRBJ2-2, with a tentative D call TRBD2 (6 bases). Between the trimmed V and J ends, which lost 0 bases and 1 base, there was a span of 10 bases. CDR1 and CDR2 from the germline V gene are SGHRS and YFSETQ. This CDR3 spans 16 amino acids. The CDR3 region has the DNA TGCGCCAGCAGCTTGGACCCAGCGGGGAACACCGGGGAGCTGTTTTTT. Protein sequence: CASSLDPAGNTGELFF.

The table lists this clone with a count of one. The chain combines TRBV6-5 with TRBJ2-7, with D perhaps TRBD2 (7 bases). The CDR3 length is 16 residues. In germline, CDR1 is MNHEY, CDR2 SVGAGI. V dropped 0 bases and J dropped 2 bases, with 14 bases sitting between them. The CDR3 nucleotides read TGTGCCAGCAGTTACTCAGGGGGGGACGTAGCCTACGAGCAGTACTTC. Translation gives CASSYSGGDVAYEQYF.

This clone has just one count. The chain joins TRBV19 to TRBJ2-6, with 11 nucleotides matching TRBD1. This CDR3 has 18 amino acids. Germline V gene sequence: CDR1 LNHDA, CDR2 SQIVND (reference sequence). V was clipped by 4 bases and J by 0 bases; unmatched bases: 5. CDR3 coding DNA: TGTGCCAGTAGTACAAGGGGACAGGGGGTCTCTGGGGCCAACGTCCTGACTTTC. Its protein product is CASSTRGQGVSGANVLTF. The full variable domain, in which reference TRBV19 and TRBJ2-6 provide the parts outside the CDR3, is DGGITQSPKYLFRKEGQNVTLSCEQNLNHDAMYWYRQDPGQGLRLIYYSQIVNDFQKGDIAEGYSVSREKKESFPLTVTSAQKNPTAFYLCASSTRGQGVSGANVLTFGAGSRLTVL.

This chain links TRBV2 with TRBJ2-3; 11 bases align to TRBD2. This CDR3 has 18 residues. Looked up from germline, CDR1 is SNHLY and CDR2 is FYNNEI. The ends lost 4 bases at V and 1 base at J; junction bases unmatched: 10. The CDR3 sequence is CASSAGTSGRRGTDTQYF. CDR3 DNA: TGTGCCAGCAGTGCCGGGACTAGCGGTCGAAGGGGCACAGATACGCAGTATTTT.

This chain uses TRBV7-2 with TRBJ1-1, with unresolved D. The CDR3 totals 12 residues. The germline CDR1 and CDR2 sequences are SGHTA and FQGNSA. V gave up 1 base and J gave up 3 bases, with 3 bases separating them. CDR3 sequence reads: CASSLVDTEAFF. DNA of the CDR3: TGTGCCAGCAGCTTAGTCGACACTGAAGCTTTCTTT. Variable domain in full (rest from reference TRBV7-2 and TRBJ1-1): GAGVSQSPSNKVTEKGKDVELRCDPISGHTALYWYRQSLGQGLEFLIYFQGNSAPDKSGLPSDRFSAERTGGSVSTLTIQRTQQEDSAVYLCASSLVDTEAFFGQGTRLTVV.

The genes are TRBV29-1 and TRBJ1-1, with D tentatively TRBD1 (5 bases). CDR3 length equals 14 residues. V was trimmed by 7 bases and J by 2 bases, leaving 17 bases between them. The germline V gene encodes CDR1 SQVTM and CDR2 ANQGSEA. The CDR3 region is CSGGDQTRNTEAFF. CDR3 bases: TGCAGCGGGGGGGACCAAACGAGAAACACTGAAGCTTTCTTT. Drawing the rest from reference TRBV29-1 and TRBJ1-1, the complete variable domain is SAVISQKPSRDICQRGTSLTIQCQVDSQVTMMFWYRQQPGQSLTLIATANQGSEATYESGFVIDKFPISRPNLTFSTLTVSNMSPEDSSIYLCSGGDQTRNTEAFFGQGTRLTVV.

The genes are TRBV15 and TRBJ2-2; 7 bases fit TRBD2. Per germline, CDR1 LNHNV and CDR2 YYDKDF (reference sequence). The CDR3 contains 14 residues. V lost 5 bases, J lost 4 bases, and 4 bases stayed unmatched. The DNA for the CDR3 is TGTGCCACCAGCGCGCGGGGGACCACCGGGGAGCTGTTTTTT. Translated, it gives CATSARGTTGELFF.

DNA for the CDR3: TGCGCCAGCAGCCGGGACATCGAAACTGAAGCTTTCTTT. Residues: CASSRDIETEAFF. The rearrangement links TRBV5-1 to TRBJ1-1, with D possibly matching TRBD1 (6 bases). Germline values: CDR1 SGHRS, CDR2 YFSETQ. This CDR3 spans 13 amino acids. The germline V and J ends were trimmed by 4 bases and 5 bases, with 12 bases remaining between them.

The V gene is TRBV28, the J gene TRBJ1-5; perhaps TRBD1 as D (5 bases). The V gene's germline CDR1 is MDHEN and CDR2 SYDVKM. The ends were cut back, 3 bases at V and 9 bases at J, with 6 bases in the middle. The CDR3 sequence is 11 residues long. CDR3 residues: CASSFGGPQHF. Written as DNA, the CDR3 is TGTGCCAGCAGTTTCGGGGGGCCCCAGCATTTT.

The CDR3 loop reads CASSSAPMRASTDTQYF. DNA for the CDR3: TGTGCCAGCAGCTCAGCCCCCATGCGGGCTAGCACAGATACGCAGTATTTT. The V call is TRBV11-2, the J call TRBJ2-3; a weak D match, TRBD2 (5 bases). The V gene lost 4 bases and the J gene lost 0 bases, with 17 bases spanning the gap. The V gene's germline CDR1 is SGHAT and CDR2 FQNNGV. This CDR3 is built from 17 residues.

V and J are TRBV6-5 and TRBJ1-2; 7 nucleotides agree with TRBD1. V gave up 5 bases and J gave up 5 bases; unmatched junction bases: 5. This CDR3 spans 13 amino acids. Germline CDR1 is MNHEY and CDR2 is SVGAGI. In DNA, the CDR3 is TGTGCCAGCAGTCCCAGGGGGGAGTATGGCTACACCTTC. It encodes CASSPRGEYGYTF.

This clone was observed a handful of times. The V call is TRBV23-1, the J call TRBJ2-1; tentative D call: TRBD1 (5 bases). Being an ORF, TRBV23-1 has a function that is uncertain. The V end lost 3 bases, the J end lost 4 bases, and 16 bases lay between the germline ends. The CDR3 is made up of 16 amino acids. The CDR3 protein is CASSHLKGVRYNEQFF. CDR3 in DNA: TGCGCCAGCAGTCATCTGAAAGGGGTGAGGTACAATGAGCAGTTCTTC.

The V and J genes are TRBV5-1 and TRBJ1-1; D is uncertain. This CDR3 spans 15 amino acids. CDR1 is SGHRS, CDR2 YFSETQ, per germline. Trimming stripped 5 bases from V and 1 base from J, with 15 bases between. CDR3 coding DNA: TGCGCCAGCAGGGAGCCAGCTACTTCGAACACTGAAGCTTTCTTT. It encodes CASREPATSNTEAFF.

This chain connects TRBV6-1 to TRBJ2-2; 8 nucleotides align to TRBD2. This CDR3 contains 12 residues. CDR1 MNHNS and CDR2 SASEGT come from the germline V gene. Losses at the gene ends were 8 bases for V and 4 bases for J; bases not matched to a gene: 0. In DNA form, the CDR3 reads TGTGCCAGCGGGACTAGCACCGGGGAGCTGTTTTTT. Translation: CASGTSTGELFF.

The rearrangement uses TRBV6-5 and TRBJ2-1; 12 nucleotides align to TRBD1. The germline V gene has CDR1 MNHEY and CDR2 SVGAGI. This CDR3 has 14 residues. V shed 6 bases, J shed 10 bases, and the junction held 7 bases outside the gene matches. CDR3 sequence (DNA): TGTGCCAGCAGGCGGGACAGGGGGCGATACGAGCAGTTCTTC. It encodes CASRRDRGRYEQFF.

The gene calls are TRBV18 and TRBJ1-6, with D possibly TRBD1 on 5 matching bases. Trimming took 3 bases from V and 5 from J, leaving 14 bases between them. Germline CDR1 is KGHSH and CDR2 is LQKENI. The CDR3 is 16 residues long. CDR3 in DNA: TGTGCCAGCTCACCTACAAGGGGATCGGATAATTCACCCCTCCACTTT. It codes for CASSPTRGSDNSPLHF.

This clone showed up just once. A junction boundary mismatches the germline segment, possibly from a read error. CDR3: CSSSLGPRGAGTEAFF. CDR3 nucleotides: TGTTCCAGCAGCTTAGGGCCCCGGGGAGCGGGCACTGAAGCTTTCTTT. V gene TRBV7-9 combines with J gene TRBJ1-1, with D hard to call. The CDR3 consists of 16 residues. Per germline, CDR1 SEHNR and CDR2 FQNEAQ (reference sequence).